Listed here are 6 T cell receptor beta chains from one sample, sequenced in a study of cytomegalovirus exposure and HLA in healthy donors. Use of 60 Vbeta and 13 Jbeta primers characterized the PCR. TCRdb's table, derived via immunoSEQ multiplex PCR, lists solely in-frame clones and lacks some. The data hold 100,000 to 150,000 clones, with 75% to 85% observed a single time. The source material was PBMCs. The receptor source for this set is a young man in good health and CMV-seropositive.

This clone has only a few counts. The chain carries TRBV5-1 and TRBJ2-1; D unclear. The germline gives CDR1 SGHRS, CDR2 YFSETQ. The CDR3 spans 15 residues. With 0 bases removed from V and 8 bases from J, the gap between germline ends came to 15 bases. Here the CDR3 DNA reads TGCGCCAGCAGCTTGGGGTGGTTGGAGCCCCATGAGCAGTTCTTC. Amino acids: CASSLGWLEPHEQFF.

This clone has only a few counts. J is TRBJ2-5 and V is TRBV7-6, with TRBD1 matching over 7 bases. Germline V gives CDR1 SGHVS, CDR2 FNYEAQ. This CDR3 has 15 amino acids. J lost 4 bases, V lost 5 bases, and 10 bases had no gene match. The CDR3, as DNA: TGTGCCAGCAGCCTGGGGATTCGACAGGGAGAGACCCAGTACTTC. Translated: CASSLGIRQGETQYF.

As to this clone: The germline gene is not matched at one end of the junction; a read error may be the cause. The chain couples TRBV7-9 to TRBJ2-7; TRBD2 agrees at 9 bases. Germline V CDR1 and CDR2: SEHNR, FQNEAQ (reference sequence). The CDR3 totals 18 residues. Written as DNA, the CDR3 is TGTTCCAGCAGCCCACCGCAACCCAATAGCGGGGGCCTATACGAGCAGTACTTC. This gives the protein CSSSPPQPNSGGLYEQYF.

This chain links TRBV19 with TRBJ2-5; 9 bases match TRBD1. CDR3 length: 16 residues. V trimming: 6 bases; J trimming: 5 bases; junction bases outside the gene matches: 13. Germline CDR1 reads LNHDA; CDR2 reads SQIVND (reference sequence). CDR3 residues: CASSASVMTGGETQYF. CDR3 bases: TGTGCCAGTAGCGCCTCGGTAATGACAGGGGGGGAGACCCAGTACTTC.

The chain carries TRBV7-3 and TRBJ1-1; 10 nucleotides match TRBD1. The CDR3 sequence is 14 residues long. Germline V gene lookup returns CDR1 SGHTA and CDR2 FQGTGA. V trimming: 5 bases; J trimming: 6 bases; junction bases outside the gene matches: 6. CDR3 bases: TGTGCCAGCAGCCCGGGGGGACAGGGGCCTGAAGCTTTCTTT. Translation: CASSPGGQGPEAFF.

The CDR3 coding sequence is TGTGCCAGCAGTCCCTACCCGAGAATGAACACTGAAGCTTTCTTT. Translated, it gives CASSPYPRMNTEAFF. V usage is TRBV6-5 and J usage is TRBJ1-1; no clear D gene. Per germline, CDR1 MNHEY and CDR2 SVGAGI. CDR3 length: 15 residues. With 5 bases removed from V and 0 bases from J, the gap between germline ends came to 13 bases.